This T cell receptor (beta chain) originates from a study of cytomegalovirus exposure and HLA in healthy donors (dated by TCRdb to 2016 to 2017). For the study in its entirety: An earlier analysis of roughly 500 of the donors reported approximately 290 Gb of sequence data and around 110 million unique TCR beta sequences from roughly 180 million T cells. Both class I and class II loci were covered by HLA typing, at four-digit resolution. Every discovery cohort repertoire had been produced on one sequencing platform. A separate validation cohort of roughly 130 different subjects was used in addition to the roughly 700-subject first cohort. Among the roughly 400 genotyped donors, more than 70% belonged to the genetic ancestry cluster associated with self-reported Caucasian donors. Several DR-DQ haplotypes were treated as single units for association and clustering because of strong linkage in the cohort. An earlier analysis of fewer than 700 of the donors applied high-throughput TCR beta sequencing to assess whether each TCR beta V gene segment acted as functional or pseudogenic. In a later analysis, previously published TCR beta repertoires from 670 or so donors were re-analyzed and high-resolution HLA genotyping was added so that TCR occurrence patterns could be studied. Alongside the repertoire data, information on donor age, sex, ethnicity and CMV serostatus was compiled. The study was designed to test whether signatures of past pathogen exposure could be identified by cataloging public T cell receptors. Typing coverage varied by locus: about 620-630 donors for A, B, C, DRB1 and DQB1; roughly 560 for DQA1; more than 600 for DPA1; approximately 450 for DPB1. The T cell repertoires of 666 subjects were profiled by immunosequencing and related to cytomegalovirus serostatus. The later analysis used no new phenotypic data to find candidate immune exposures, relying instead on TCR beta sequences and their occurrence across donors. To predict cytomegalovirus infection status, the study brought together high-throughput TCR immunosequencing, statistical association of individual TCRs with disease status, and machine learning. Across about 380 genotyped donors of the cohort, an average of roughly 200,000 unique TCR beta nucleotide sequences per donor were sequenced, and roughly 18% of those sequences were non-productive. About 280 gigabases of sequencing data and approximately 84 million unique TCR sequences were included in an early release covering over 600 HLA-typed donors. In a later genetic analysis, genome-wide SNP genotypes for about 65% of the roughly 670 donors were used, and that subset was treated as a discovery cohort. Study-wide findings and limitations: Some IMGT-functional V segments, including TRBV6-2 and TRBV6-3, could not be distinguished by the 87-base-pair reads and were therefore excluded. In both the original and validation cohorts, the classifier was reported to diagnose cytomegalovirus status with high specificity and sensitivity. A later analysis found that TCR association rates varied across HLA loci, with DRB1 alleles showing the most associated TCRs and HLA-C alleles the fewest. The presence/absence analyses assumed that sequencing depth was roughly uniform across donors, and that assumption may not be true. A later analysis associated about 17,000 TCR beta sequences with specific HLA alleles at a false discovery rate of 0.05. The sequencing pipeline was judged likely to have produced a cluster of highly shared sequence variants as a technical artifact. Most CMV-associated TCR beta chains appeared to be HLA-restricted in a later analysis, and the HLA associations seemed to be driven largely by CMV exposure. CMV serostatus was the only immune exposure information available for the cohort. An earlier analysis of 587 of the donors showed that most TCR beta V segments appeared in productive rearrangements either about 90% or about 30% of the time, which broadly matched IMGT annotations. A further reported finding was that TCR beta sequences accurately predicted the HLA-A and HLA-B alleles for most subjects in the first cohort. Linkage disequilibrium might explain the correlated functional status among segregating V segments, but an unknown experimental factor could not be excluded. A later genetic analysis reported fewer N-insertions in productive TCRs among donors in an Asian-associated ancestry cluster than the roughly 690-donor mean. The cohort was sequenced for TCR beta chains only, and without alpha or paired-chain data the features that could be detected were limited. In a later analysis, HLA-associated TCR beta chains showed more clonal expansion and lower generation probabilities than non-associated chains that were equally common. V-gene and J-gene trimming of TCR beta chains was associated with a missense DCLRE1C variant in a later genetic analysis, and the association was replicated in an independent cohort. Because HLA typing was unavailable for some donors at each locus, only the typed subset was used in association tests. A few of the identified cytomegalovirus-associated TCR beta chains were confirmed in vitro to be specific for cytomegalovirus antigens. Most TCR sequences were seen in very few donors, while some public TCRs were found in many individuals. It was suggested by the authors that the approach could potentially be generalized to other disease states and immunological phenotypes. Strong co-occurrence of HLA alleles, especially DR and DQ, made assigning TCR associations to individual alleles difficult. A total of 150 to 200 TCR beta chains were listed by the study as associated with cytomegalovirus. Several of the top co-occurrence clusters appeared to be linked to parvovirus B19, influenza, CMV and Epstein-Barr virus, according to a later analysis. About 17 rarely observed V segments, including chromosome 9 orphons, were excluded from the earlier analysis of several hundred of the donors because counts were too low.

The method was the immunoSEQ multiplex PCR assay. A mixture of 60 forward primers for TCR Vbeta segments and 13 reverse primers for TCR Jbeta segments was used in the multiplex PCR. The CDR3 region of rearranged TCR beta genes was amplified from genomic DNA with a multiplex PCR assay. Amplified TCR beta libraries were sequenced as 87-base-pair reads on the Illumina HiSeq System. In the paper's pipeline: In a later analysis, around 80 million unique TCR beta chains were counted across the roughly 700 repertoires, and roughly 11 million of these chains were shared by at least two donors. To remove PCR and sequencing errors, raw reads were error-corrected and collapsed into unique sequences using a nearest-neighbor algorithm that merged closely related sequences. V, D and J gene segments were assigned by aligning CDR3 sequences to IMGT reference sequences. For a sequence to be retained, at least a six-nucleotide match to both a V gene segment and a J gene segment was required. Rearrangements were classified as productive when the CDR3 lacked stop codons and remained in frame with V and J, and all other rearrangements were classified as non-productive. Following IMGT convention, CDR3 was defined as the stretch from the second conserved V-encoded cysteine up to the conserved J-encoded phenylalanine. Sequences without an unambiguous match to a single V gene segment were excluded from the earlier analysis of about 600 of the donors. An earlier analysis of 587 of the donors called V segments functional above 56.7% productive rearrangements and segregating when the between-donor standard deviation exceeded 5%. To diagnose cytomegalovirus status from the catalog of TCR beta chain sequences, a statistical classification framework was built. V and J gene assignment, in a later analysis, came from comparing TCR nucleotide sequences with IMGT/GENE-DB human TR gene sequences. A later analysis assigned CDR3 sequences and most-parsimonious VDJ recombination scenarios with the TCRdist pipeline. In a later analysis, each TCR beta chain was defined by its CDR3 amino acid sequence together with its V-gene family, and reads without a unique V-gene family were excluded. As a way to deal with suspected cross-contamination and a sequencing artifact, a later analysis dropped 450 to 700 nucleotide sequences that were highly shared and had low generation probability. In a later analysis, a clonal expansion index for each public chain was calculated from normalized within-repertoire ranks of inferred template counts. In a later analysis, generation probabilities were computed with a VDJ recombination model fitted to out-of-frame rearrangements, and the resulting probabilities were checked against IGoR. Hypergeometric tests were used in a later analysis to score TCR-TCR, TCR-HLA and TCR-CMV co-occurrence, with a repertoire-size bias correction applied to the TCR pairs. A later analysis estimated false discovery rates by permuting HLA or CMV assignments 20 times. In a later analysis, co-occurring TCRs were grouped using DBSCAN, with TCRdist sequence similarity added in when clustering inside HLA-allele-positive subsets. Co-occurrence clustering excluded repertoires with fewer than 30,000 or more than 120,000 public chains, plus five with anomalous nucleotide sharing. TCRdb carries this immuneACCESS record with in-frame sequences only. Its versions omit some clonotypes, under half of them owing to an unresolved V gene in the studies checked, with the rest unexplained. Clone size and the V and J calls come from that table; the DNA yielded D and trimming. The sample table contains tens of thousands of clones; only one count was recorded for approximately 69% of them. The leading ten clones occupy 5.5% to 6% of the sample.

The cohort consisted of some 730 healthy bone marrow donors. All cohort members were sampled while nominally healthy, although unrecorded immune exposures were likely present. The donor was CMV seropositive and belonged to the group of more than 250 seropositive cohort members. Every donor gave a peripheral blood sample, and the peripheral blood mononuclear cells from that sample were used for TCR beta sequencing. Genomic DNA extraction from the blood cell samples was performed with the Qiagen DNeasy Blood Extraction Kit. On this clone: Its cognate antigen has yet to be identified. No qualities accompany the bases; no much larger clone lies one base away.

The CDR3 runs 11 amino acids, cysteine and phenylalanine included. The read is trimmed to its CDR3 DNA, 33 bases read in frame from base 1. The germline V gene gives CDR1 as SNHLY and CDR2 as FYNNEI. The trim is 8 bases for V and 5 bases for J, with a gap of 9 bases between the germline ends. The TCR sequence derives from a boy between 10 and 17 years old in good health and CMV-seropositive. The sequencing sample was made of PBMCs. The chain couples TRBV2 to TRBJ1-2; the D gene is unclear. Here the CDR3 is given as CASGAGYGYTF. DNA sequence: TGTGCCAGCGGTGCCGGGTATGGCTACACCTTC. Beyond the CDR3, the reference TRBV2 and TRBJ1-2 genes provide the residues; the full variable domain reads: EPEVTQTPSHQVTQMGQEVILRCVPISNHLYFYWYRQILGQKVEFLVSFYNNEISEKSEIFDDQFSVERPDGSNFTLKIRSTKLEDSAMYFCASGAGYGYTFGSGTRLTVV.